What follows describes a single TCR beta chain. As yet, its antigen is unknown. Unexposed donor CD4+ T cells date from about 2011-2018, before the COVID-19 pandemic. The cells were cultured for over eight days before CD4+ T cells were isolated. This sample stems from a study of CD4 T cells in relation to SARS-CoV-2 and coronaviruses. The germline CDR1 and CDR2 sequences are SGHAT and FQNNGV. Germline trimming cut 4 bases from V and 4 bases from J; bases unmatched to any gene: 7. The length of the CDR3 is 15 residues. Produced via immunoSEQ multiplex PCR; TCRdb's table is partial and in-frame only. The sample has 20,000 to 30,000 clones, approximately 82% seen once.

The chain links TRBV11-2 to TRBJ2-1; 7 bases align to TRBD1. The TCR was taken from a human donor in good health. The source material was CD4+ T cells from PBMCs, cultured in vitro. The CDR3 DNA reads TGTGCCAGCAGCTGGACGGGACAGCTATACAATGAGCAGTTCTTC. Protein: CASSWTGQLYNEQFF.